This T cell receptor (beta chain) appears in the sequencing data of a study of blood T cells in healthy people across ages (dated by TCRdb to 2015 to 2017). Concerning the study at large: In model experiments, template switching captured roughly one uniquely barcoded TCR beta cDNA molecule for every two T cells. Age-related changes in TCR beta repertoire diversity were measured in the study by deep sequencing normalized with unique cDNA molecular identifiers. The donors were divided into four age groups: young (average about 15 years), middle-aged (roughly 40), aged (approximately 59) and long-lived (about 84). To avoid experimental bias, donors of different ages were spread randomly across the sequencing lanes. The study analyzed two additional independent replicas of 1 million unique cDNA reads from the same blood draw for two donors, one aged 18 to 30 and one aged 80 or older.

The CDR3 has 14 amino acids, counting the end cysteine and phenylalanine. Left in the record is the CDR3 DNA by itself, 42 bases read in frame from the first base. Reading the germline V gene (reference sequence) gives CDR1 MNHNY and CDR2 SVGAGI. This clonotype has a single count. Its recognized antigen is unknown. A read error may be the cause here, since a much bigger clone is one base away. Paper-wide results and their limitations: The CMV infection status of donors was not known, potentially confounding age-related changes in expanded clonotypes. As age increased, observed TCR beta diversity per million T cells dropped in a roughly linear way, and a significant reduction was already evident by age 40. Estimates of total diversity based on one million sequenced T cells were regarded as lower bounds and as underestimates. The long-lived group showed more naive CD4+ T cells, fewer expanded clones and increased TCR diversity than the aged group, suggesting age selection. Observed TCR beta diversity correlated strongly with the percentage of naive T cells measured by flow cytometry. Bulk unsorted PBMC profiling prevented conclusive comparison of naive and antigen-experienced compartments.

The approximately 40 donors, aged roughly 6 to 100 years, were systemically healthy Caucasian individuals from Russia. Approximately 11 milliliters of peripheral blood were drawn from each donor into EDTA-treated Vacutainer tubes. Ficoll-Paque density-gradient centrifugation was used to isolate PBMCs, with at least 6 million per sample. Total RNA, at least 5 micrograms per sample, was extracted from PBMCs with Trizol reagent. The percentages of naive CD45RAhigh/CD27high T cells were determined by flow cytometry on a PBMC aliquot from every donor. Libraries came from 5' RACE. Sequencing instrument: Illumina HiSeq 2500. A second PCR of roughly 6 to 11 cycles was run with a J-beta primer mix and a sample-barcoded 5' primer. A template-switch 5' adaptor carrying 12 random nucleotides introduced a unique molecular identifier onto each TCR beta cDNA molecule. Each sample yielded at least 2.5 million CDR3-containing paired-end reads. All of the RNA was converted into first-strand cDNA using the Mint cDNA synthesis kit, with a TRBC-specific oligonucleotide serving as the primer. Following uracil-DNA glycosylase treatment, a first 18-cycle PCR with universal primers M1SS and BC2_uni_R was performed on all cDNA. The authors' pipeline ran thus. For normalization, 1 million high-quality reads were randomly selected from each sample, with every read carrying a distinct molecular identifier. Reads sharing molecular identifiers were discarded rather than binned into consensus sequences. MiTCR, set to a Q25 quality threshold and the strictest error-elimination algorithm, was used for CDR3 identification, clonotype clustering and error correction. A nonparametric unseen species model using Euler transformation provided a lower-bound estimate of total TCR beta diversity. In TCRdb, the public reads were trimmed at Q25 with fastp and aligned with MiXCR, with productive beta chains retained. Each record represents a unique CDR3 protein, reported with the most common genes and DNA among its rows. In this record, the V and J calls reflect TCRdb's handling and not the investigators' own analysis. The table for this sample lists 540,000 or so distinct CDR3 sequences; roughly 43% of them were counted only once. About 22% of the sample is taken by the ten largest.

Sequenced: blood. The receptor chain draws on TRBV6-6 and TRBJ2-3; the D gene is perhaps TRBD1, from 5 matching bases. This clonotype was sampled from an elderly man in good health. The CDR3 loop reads CASSYSKVTDAQYF. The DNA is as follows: TGTGCCAGCAGTTACTCGAAAGTGACAGATGCGCAGTATTTT.